This T cell receptor (beta chain) was captured in a study of beta chain features in type 1 diabetes. The CDR3 runs to 15 residues. Trimming left V 9 bases short and J 1 base short, with 19 bases between. The germline CDR1 and CDR2 sequences are SGHRS and YFSETQ. TCRB transcripts that were expressed got sequenced, as all of the isolated RNA had been reverse transcribed. Repertoires were generated with immunoSEQ multiplex PCR, while TCRdb's copy carries only in-frame clones and drops some. The sample lists around 400,000 clones, 10% to 15% seen once, with around 0.015% in the top ten. The sequence was collected from a man aged 18 to 35 in good health. The rearrangement uses TRBV5-1 and TRBJ2-5; D gene ambiguous. The material sequenced was naive CD4+ T cells from blood. Written as DNA, the CDR3 is TGCGCCACCTCCATAGGATTGACAAGCCAAGAGACCCAGTACTTC. It codes for CATSIGLTSQETQYF.